This TCR beta chain is from a study of shared clonotypes between healthy human individuals. Turning to the study itself: Per donor, CD8 memory used one plate, CD8 naive used two, CD4 memory used three and CD4 naive used three.

Per the original data handling: ImmunoSEQ gave junction-only sequences without quality scores, so filtering differed. TCRdb's table, derived via immunoSEQ multiplex PCR, lists solely in-frame clones and lacks some. The DNA was the basis for D and trimming; V, J and clone size are from that table. The sample consists of around 1,900,000 clones, 90% to 95% of them appearing once. CDR3 length: 15 amino acids. The V gene's germline CDR1 is SGHVS and CDR2 FQNEAQ. Trimming removed 3 bases from V and 4 bases from J; junction bases left unmatched: 8. As to this clone: The antigen is unknown.

Overall study results and limits: In general, naive subsets displayed greater estimated richness than memory subsets did.

CD45RO negativity and positive selection for CCR7 defined naive CD8 cells, a population that excluded terminally differentiated effector memory CD45RA+ cells. Free of recent acute infections or vaccinations, the donors were healthy HIV-negative adults. This clonotype was obtained from a man between 18 and 35 years old in good health. Some clones in this sample may be carry-over from other donors' samples. The chain employs TRBV7-8 and TRBJ1-2; 7 nucleotides agree with TRBD1. Input material: naive CD8+ T cells from PBMCs. CDR3 in amino acids: CASSFRGQDLYGYTF. CDR3 sequence (DNA): TGTGCCAGCAGCTTTCGCGGACAGGACCTCTATGGCTACACCTTC.